Following are 25 T cell receptor beta chains from one sample sequenced in a study of blood T cells in healthy people across ages (dated by TCRdb to 2013 to 2016). The library was generated by 5' RACE. The sequencing machine was an Illumina HiSeq 2500. A second roughly 6 to 11 cycle PCR used a sample-barcoded 5' primer and a J-beta primer mix. TCRdb cleaned the public reads at Q25 with fastp, built clones with MiXCR and kept in-frame beta chains. Each entry is one CDR3 protein sequence, shown with its most common DNA and genes. This sample has about 680,000 distinct CDR3 sequences in its table, and around 45% of those were observed once. In total, the top ten clones hold 30% to 40% of the sample. Source material: blood. These TCRs come from a woman in her fifties or sixties in good health.

The chain links TRBV29-1 to TRBJ2-5; 13 bases fit TRBD2. J was trimmed by 5 bases and V by 3 bases; bases with no gene match: 9. This CDR3 comprises 16 residues. Germline-derived CDR1 and CDR2 are SQVTM and ANQGSEA. The CDR3 DNA sequence: TGCAGCGTTGATGGCGGGACTAGCGGGATGGAGGAGACCCAGTACTTC. It specifies CSVDGGTSGMEETQYF.

A few counts support this clonotype. CDR3 in DNA: TGTGCCAGCAGCCATCAACTAGCGGGAGCAGAGACCCAGTACTTC. Amino acids: CASSHQLAGAETQYF. The chain joins TRBV7-9 to TRBJ2-5; 11 positions match TRBD2. CDR1 is SEHNR and CDR2 is FQNEAQ in the germline V gene (reference sequence). The CDR3 is made up of 15 amino acids. J gave up 4 bases and V 5 bases, and 6 bases lay outside the gene matches.

A note on this clonotype: A much larger clone lies one base from this, so it may be a read error. The rearrangement links TRBV7-2 to TRBJ2-1; either TRBD1 or TRBD2 may fit D (6 bases each). The CDR3 sequence is 13 residues long. Germline assignment: CDR1 SGHTA and CDR2 FQGNSA. As DNA, the CDR3 is TGTGCCAGCAGCTTCTCGCGGGACAATGGGCAGTTCTTC. Translated: CASSFSRDNGQFF.

The V call is TRBV6-2 or TRBV6-3, the J call TRBJ1-5; 8 bases align to TRBD1. Germline CDR1 and CDR2: MNHEY and SVGEGT. The CDR3 covers 16 residues. J gave up 5 bases and V 1 base, and 7 bases lay outside the gene matches. CDR3 sequence reads: CASSYFTGGRDQPQHF. The CDR3 DNA reads TGTGCCAGCAGTTACTTTACAGGGGGGCGGGATCAGCCCCAGCATTTT.

This clonotype was seen a few times. The chain couples TRBV13 to TRBJ2-3; 9 bases agree with TRBD2. With V trimmed by 1 base and J by 4 bases, 6 bases remained unmatched. Germline CDR1 PRHDT, CDR2 FYEKMQ (reference sequence). The length of the CDR3 is 16 residues. The CDR3 loop is CASSLASSGNPDTQYF. The CDR3 bases are TGTGCCAGCAGCTTAGCGTCTAGCGGGAATCCAGATACGCAGTATTTT.

The chain links TRBV28 to TRBJ2-7, with D possibly matching TRBD1 (6 bases). The CDR3 runs 13 residues. Trimming took off 8 bases at V and 9 bases at J, with 20 bases between the two ends. CDR1 and CDR2 from the germline V gene are MDHEN and SYDVKM. CDR3 in amino acids: CASGPGAIHGQYF. The CDR3 DNA reads TGTGCCAGCGGTCCAGGGGCAATCCACGGGCAGTACTTC.

The V gene is TRBV7-8, the J gene TRBJ2-5; the D is unclear. The CDR3 length is 16 residues. V lost 2 bases, J lost 2 bases, and 15 bases lay in between. The germline CDR1 and CDR2 sequences are SGHVS and FQNEAQ. The DNA of the CDR3 is TGTGCCAGCAGCTTAAATGCGAGACTGAGACAAGAGACCCAGTACTTC. Residues: CASSLNARLRQETQYF.

The V call is TRBV9, the J call TRBJ2-5; a possible D gene is TRBD2 (6 bases). V was trimmed by 3 bases and J by 2 bases, leaving 17 bases between them. This CDR3 spans 16 amino acids. The germline V gene encodes CDR1 SGDLS and CDR2 YYNGEE. The CDR3 region has the DNA TGTGCCAGCAGCGCTTCGGGTGATAGCGGTCAAGAGACCCAGTACTTC. This codes for CASSASGDSGQETQYF.

The chain joins TRBV6-4 to TRBJ1-1; D ambiguous. Per germline, CDR1 MRHNA and CDR2 SNTAGT. This CDR3 has 15 residues. The germline V and J ends were trimmed by 4 bases and 3 bases, with 15 bases remaining between them. The CDR3 sequence: CASSAPIGRDTEAFF. As DNA, the CDR3 is TGTGCCAGCAGTGCCCCGATCGGTAGGGACACTGAAGCTTTCTTT.

The chain recombines TRBV3-1 with TRBJ2-5; D unclear. The CDR3 runs 15 residues. V lost 0 bases and J lost 13, with 21 bases in between. Germline CDR1 is LGHDT and CDR2 is YNNKEL (reference sequence). The CDR3 DNA sequence: TGTGCCAGCAGCCAAGATCCCAGCTCGTTGAGTGAGCCGTACTTC. Protein: CASSQDPSSLSEPYF.

CDR3 sequence: CAAKGLAGVTGELFF. In DNA form, the CDR3 reads TGTGCCGCCAAGGGACTAGCGGGAGTTACCGGGGAGCTGTTTTTT. The chain has TRBV10-3 and TRBJ2-2, with TRBD2 matching over 14 bases. Looked up from germline, CDR1 is ENHRY and CDR2 is SYGVKD. The CDR3 length is 15 residues. After removal of 11 bases from V and 5 bases from J, the junction contained 7 bases not matched to a gene.

The rearrangement links TRBV10-3 to TRBJ2-3, with a possible D match to TRBD2 (6 bases). Germline V gives CDR1 ENHRY, CDR2 SYGVKD. CDR3 size: 11 residues. The V and J ends lost 5 bases and 6 bases respectively, with 6 bases between them. This CDR3 reads CAISLADTQYF. In DNA, the CDR3 is TGTGCCATCAGTCTAGCGGATACGCAGTATTTT.

In its sample, this clonotype was seen a few times. The chain is built from TRBV4-3 and TRBJ2-1, with TRBD2 matching 8 bases. J lost 15 bases, V lost 0 bases, and 10 bases had no gene match. This CDR3 comprises 14 residues. Germline V gene sequence: CDR1 LGHNA, CDR2 YSLEER. CDR3 coding DNA: TGCGCCAGCAGCCAAGATCCGGCCACTAGCGGCCCGTTCTTC. Amino acids: CASSQDPATSGPFF.

The chain is built from TRBV6-2 or TRBV6-3 and TRBJ2-7, with 10 bases matching TRBD2. Per the germline V gene, CDR1 is MNHEY and CDR2 is SVGEGT. CDR3 length equals 19 residues. J was trimmed by 0 bases and V by 2 bases; bases with no gene match: 13. DNA for the CDR3: TGTGCCAGCAGTTACCCTCGCGGACTAGCGGTCAGAAGCTCCTACGAGCAGTACTTC. Residues: CASSYPRGLAVRSSYEQYF.

This clonotype was counted only a few times. J is TRBJ1-1 and V is TRBV28; no clear D. In germline, CDR1 is MDHEN, CDR2 SYDVKM. Deletions cut 2 bases from V and 2 bases from J, with 9 bases between. The CDR3 totals 14 residues. The CDR3 protein is CASSLALVNTEAFF. CDR3 DNA sequence: TGTGCCAGCAGTTTAGCCCTAGTTAACACTGAAGCTTTCTTT.

The sample holds a few counts of this clonotype. The V gene is TRBV20-1, the J gene TRBJ2-7, with a tentative D call TRBD1 (6 bases). Germline CDR1 reads DFQATT; CDR2 reads SNEGSKA (reference sequence). The CDR3 is 16 residues long. Trimming left V 4 bases short and J 4 bases short, with 23 bases between. CDR3 DNA sequence: TGCAGTGCTAAACCTGGGCTACAGGGTCCCCCTTACGAGCAGTACTTC. Its protein is CSAKPGLQGPPYEQYF.

This clonotype was recorded a few times. Germline and junction disagree at one end, which may indicate a read error. CDR3 amino acids: CSVEGQDEIVDTQYF. In DNA form, the CDR3 reads TGCAGCGTGGAAGGACAGGACGAGATTGTGGATACGCAGTATTTT. The rearrangement uses TRBV29-1 and TRBJ2-3; TRBD1 agrees at 7 bases. The CDR3 loop spans 15 amino acids. Germline V gene sequence: CDR1 SQVTM, CDR2 ANQGSEA.

The DNA for the CDR3 is TGTGCCAGCACCCTCGACCCTAGCGGGACCTACGAGCAGTACTTC. Residues: CASTLDPSGTYEQYF. V usage is TRBV7-2 and J usage is TRBJ2-7; 9 bases align to TRBD2. The germline V gene has CDR1 SGHTA and CDR2 FQGNSA. The CDR3 runs to 15 residues. V was clipped by 7 bases and J by 2 bases; unmatched bases: 9.

This clonotype has only a few counts. The chain employs TRBV25-1 and TRBJ2-1; D is unresolved. From germline, CDR1 is MGHDK and CDR2 SYGVNS. This CDR3 has 10 amino acids. V lost 2 bases to trimming and J lost 7 bases, with 0 bases between them. This chain's CDR3 is CASSENEQFF. The CDR3, as DNA: TGTGCCAGCAGTGAAAATGAGCAGTTCTTC.

The chain employs TRBV20-1 and TRBJ2-5; 7 nucleotides match TRBD2. The CDR3 contains 16 residues. Germline V gene data show CDR1 as DFQATT and CDR2 as SNEGSKA (reference sequence). J lost 4 bases, V lost 0 bases, and 11 bases had no gene match. Written as DNA, the CDR3 is TGCAGTGCTAGAGATCGCCCTAAGGGCGGGGGAGAGACCCAGTACTTC. The encoded protein is CSARDRPKGGGETQYF.

The chain carries TRBV7-8 and TRBJ2-3, with D uncertain. In germline, CDR1 is SGHVS, CDR2 FQNEAQ. This CDR3 is 15 amino acids long. Trimming left V 5 bases short and J 0 bases short, with 12 bases between. CDR3 sequence reads: CASSRPTESTDTQYF. CDR3 coding DNA: TGTGCCAGCAGCCGCCCTACCGAGAGCACAGATACGCAGTATTTT. The full variable domain, with the rest looked up from reference TRBV7-8 and TRBJ2-3, is GAGVSQSPRYKVAKRGQDVALRCDPISGHVSLFWYQQALGQGPEFLTYFQNEAQLDKSGLPSDRFFAERPEGSVSTLKIQRTQQEDSAVYLCASSRPTESTDTQYFGPGTRLTVL.

This clonotype has ten or more counts. The chain combines TRBV20-1 with TRBJ2-1; 12 positions match TRBD2. Trimming took 6 bases from V and 10 from J; bases not matched to a gene: 13. The CDR3 length is 15 residues. In germline, CDR1 is DFQATT, CDR2 SNEGSKA (reference sequence). CDR3: CSAIKRELAGGEQFF. The CDR3 coding sequence is TGCAGTGCCATTAAGCGGGAACTAGCGGGAGGCGAGCAGTTCTTC.

The chain recombines TRBV7-6 with TRBJ1-1; D is perhaps TRBD1 (6 bases). V was clipped by 5 bases and J by 2 bases, with 15 bases between them. The CDR3 is made up of 15 amino acids. Germline V gene data show CDR1 as SGHVS and CDR2 as FNYEAQ. CDR3 in DNA: TGTGCCAGCAGCATAGACAGGCTGGGTAACACTGAAGCTTTCTTT. This translates into CASSIDRLGNTEAFF.

This clonotype was detected a few times. This sequence joins TRBV7-9 and TRBJ2-1; TRBD1 matches at 7 bases. The V segment lost 2 bases and the J segment 9 bases; nucleotides outside the gene matches: 7. Per the germline V gene, CDR1 is SEHNR and CDR2 is FQNEAQ (reference sequence). The length of the CDR3 is 14 residues. The CDR3 DNA reads TGTGCCAGCAGCTTACCGGGACAGATAATTGAGCAGTTCTTC. Its translation is CASSLPGQIIEQFF.

The chain links TRBV30 to TRBJ1-2, with a possible D match to TRBD1 (6 bases). This CDR3 comprises 13 residues. In germline, CDR1 is GTSNPN, CDR2 SVGIG (reference sequence). Between the trimmed V and J ends, which lost 1 base and 2 bases, there was a span of 8 bases. The CDR3 protein is CAWSGGGNYGYTF. The DNA for the CDR3 is TGTGCCTGGAGTGGCGGGGGCAACTATGGCTACACCTTC.